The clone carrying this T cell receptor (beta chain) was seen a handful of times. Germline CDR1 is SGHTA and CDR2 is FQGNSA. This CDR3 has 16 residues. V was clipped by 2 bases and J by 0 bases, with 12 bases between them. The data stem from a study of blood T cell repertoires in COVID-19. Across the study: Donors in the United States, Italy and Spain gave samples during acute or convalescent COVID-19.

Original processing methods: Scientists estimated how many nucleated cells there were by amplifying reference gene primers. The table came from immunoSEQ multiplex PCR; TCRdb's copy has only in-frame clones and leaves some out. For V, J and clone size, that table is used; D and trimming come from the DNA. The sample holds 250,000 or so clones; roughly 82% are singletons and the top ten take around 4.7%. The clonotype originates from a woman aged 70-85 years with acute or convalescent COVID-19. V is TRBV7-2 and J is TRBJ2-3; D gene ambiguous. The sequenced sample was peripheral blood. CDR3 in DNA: TGTGCCAGCAGCTTAAGTAAACAGTTAAGCACAGATACGCAGTATTTT. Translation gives CASSLSKQLSTDTQYF.